The 26 T cell receptor beta chains presented below share a single source sample, sequenced in a study of cytomegalovirus exposure and HLA in healthy donors. This table comes from immunoSEQ multiplex PCR, and its TCRdb copy is limited to in-frame clones, with some not included. In the table there are around 220,000 clones, around four fifths of which are singletons. Sequences were obtained from PBMCs. These receptors were collected from a woman aged 25-40 years in good health and CMV-seropositive.

The rearrangement uses TRBV7-9 and TRBJ2-7, with D perhaps matching TRBD1 or TRBD2 (5 bases each). CDR1 SEHNR and CDR2 FQNEAQ come from the germline V gene (reference sequence). V lost 5 bases and J lost 7, with 21 bases in between. The CDR3 is made up of 15 amino acids. CDR3 DNA: TGTGCCAGCAGCGATCCTGACTCGGGGCCGAGGGAGCAGTACTTC. It yields the protein CASSDPDSGPREQYF. Full variable domain (outside the CDR3, taken from reference TRBV7-9 and TRBJ2-7): DTGVSQNPRHKITKRGQNVTFRCDPISEHNRLYWYRQTLGQGPEFLTYFQNEAQLEKSRLLSDRFSAERPKGSFSTLEIQRTEQGDSAMYLCASSDPDSGPREQYFGPGTRLTVT.

This clone was seen just once. The rearrangement links TRBV4-2 to TRBJ2-3; maybe TRBD2 (5 bases). Germline CDR1 is LGHNA and CDR2 is YNFKEQ. Trimming removed 0 bases at V and 6 bases at J, with 13 bases between. The CDR3 is made up of 15 amino acids. In DNA, the CDR3 is TGTGCCAGCAGCCAAGATGGAGGAGTCGGGGATACGCAGTATTTT. Translating it yields CASSQDGGVGDTQYF.

The chain uses TRBV9 and TRBJ2-1; D gene ambiguous. Germline values: CDR1 SGDLS, CDR2 YYNGEE. Trimming took 0 bases from V and 7 from J, leaving 14 bases between them. The CDR3 is made up of 15 amino acids. The CDR3: CASSVVDSGWNEQFF. In DNA, the CDR3 is TGTGCCAGCAGCGTAGTTGACTCAGGATGGAATGAGCAGTTCTTC. Complete variable domain (other parts from reference TRBV9 and TRBJ2-1): DSGVTQTPKHLITATGQRVTLRCSPRSGDLSVYWYQQSLDQGLQFLIQYYNGEERAKGNILERFSAQQFPDLHSELNLSSLELGDSALYFCASSVVDSGWNEQFFGPGTRLTVL.

The chain combines TRBV19 with TRBJ1-5; no clear D gene. CDR3 length: 15 amino acids. The germline V gene has CDR1 LNHDA and CDR2 SQIVND (reference sequence). Trimming cost V 7 bases and J 0 bases, with 13 bases left between them. CDR3 amino acids: CASTYQVYSNQPQHF. The CDR3 nucleotides are TGTGCCAGTACTTACCAGGTATATAGCAATCAGCCCCAGCATTTT.

This rearrangement joins TRBV11-3 to TRBJ2-7; no clear D. The V end was cut by 3 bases, the J end by 3 bases, with 9 bases between. CDR1 is SGHNT and CDR2 is YENEEA in the germline V gene. This CDR3 contains 13 residues. The CDR3, as DNA: TGTGCCAGCAGCTTCAGTAGGGTCTACGAGCAGTACTTC. It specifies CASSFSRVYEQYF.

The J gene is TRBJ2-7, the V gene TRBV14, with D unresolved. CDR1 is SGHDN and CDR2 is FVKESK in the germline V gene. This CDR3 region has 12 residues. V lost 4 bases and J lost 2, with 6 bases in between. CDR3 nucleotides: TGTGCCAGCAGCCCCTCTCCCTACGAGCAGTACTTC. It specifies CASSPSPYEQYF.

This clone was picked up one time. The chain links TRBV2 to TRBJ1-1; D possibly corresponds to TRBD1 (5 bases). This CDR3 is built from 18 residues. V was clipped by 6 bases and J by 1 base, with 24 bases between them. CDR1 SNHLY and CDR2 FYNNEI come from the germline V gene. CDR3 in amino acids: CASRTGTQPSERNTEAFF. The CDR3 bases are TGTGCCAGCAGAACCGGGACGCAACCTTCGGAAAGGAACACTGAAGCTTTCTTT.

Notes on this clone: Germline and junction disagree at one end, which may indicate a read error. The chain couples TRBV13 to TRBJ2-7, with TRBD1 identical over 9 bases. The CDR3 contains 13 residues. Germline loops: CDR1 PRHDT, CDR2 FYEKMQ (reference sequence). CDR3 in DNA: TGTGCCAGCAGCTTAGGAAAACAGGGGGCCGCGAGCTTC. Translation: CASSLGKQGAASF.

This clone came up once. This chain links TRBV27 with TRBJ1-1; D possibly corresponds to TRBD1 (5 bases). CDR1 MNHEY and CDR2 SMNVEV come from the germline V gene (reference sequence). The length of the CDR3 is 14 residues. V was shortened by 6 bases and J by 1 base, with 12 bases between the two germline ends. The CDR3, as DNA: TGTGCCAGCAGGTACCTAGACAGGAACACTGAAGCTTTCTTT. This encodes CASRYLDRNTEAFF.

The gene calls are TRBV7-8 and TRBJ2-7, with 12 bases lining up with TRBD2. Germline CDR1 is SGHVS and CDR2 is FQNEAQ. After removal of 7 bases from V and 6 bases from J, the junction contained 7 bases not matched to a gene. The CDR3 is 14 amino acids. The CDR3 sequence: CASTVTSGSSEQYF. The CDR3 nucleotides are TGTGCCAGCACCGTGACTAGCGGGAGCTCCGAGCAGTACTTC. Supplemented by reference TRBV7-8 and TRBJ2-7, the full variable domain reads GAGVSQSPRYKVAKRGQDVALRCDPISGHVSLFWYQQALGQGPEFLTYFQNEAQLDKSGLPSDRFFAERPEGSVSTLKIQRTQQEDSAVYLCASTVTSGSSEQYFGPGTRLTVT.

This sequence joins TRBV7-3 and TRBJ1-5; D possibly corresponds to TRBD1 (6 bases). The V gene's germline CDR1 is SGHTA and CDR2 FQGTGA. The V end lost 6 bases, the J end lost 2 bases, and 11 bases lay between the germline ends. CDR3 length equals 14 residues. Here the CDR3 reads CASRPTGRNQPQHF. The CDR3 region has the DNA TGTGCCAGCAGACCTACAGGGCGCAATCAGCCCCAGCATTTT. The full variable domain, in which reference TRBV7-3 and TRBJ1-5 provide the parts outside the CDR3, is GAGVSQTPSNKVTEKGKYVELRCDPISGHTALYWYRQSLGQGPEFLIYFQGTGAADDSGLPNDRFFAVRPEGSVSTLKIQRTERGDSAVYLCASRPTGRNQPQHFGDGTRLSIL.

V is TRBV30 and J is TRBJ2-7; D is possibly TRBD2 (6 bases). The CDR3 spans 13 residues. Germline-derived CDR1 and CDR2 are GTSNPN and SVGIG (reference sequence). The V end lost 4 bases, the J end lost 2 bases, and 12 bases lay between the germline ends. The CDR3, as DNA: TGTGCCTGGAAGCGACGCGGGACCTACGAGCAGTACTTC. Its protein is CAWKRRGTYEQYF. Combining the CDR3 with reference TRBV30 and TRBJ2-7 gives the whole variable domain SQTIHQWPATLVQPVGSPLSLECTVEGTSNPNLYWYRQAAGRGLQLLFYSVGIGQISSEVPQNLSASRPQDRQFILSSKKLLLSDSGFYLCAWKRRGTYEQYFGPGTRLTVT.

The DNA for the CDR3 is TGTGCCAGCAGTGATACTACAGGGGGCGTAAATGGCTACACCTTC. Protein sequence: CASSDTTGGVNGYTF. This chain uses TRBV6-1 with TRBJ1-2, with 9 nucleotides matching TRBD1. J lost 6 bases, V lost 3 bases, and 8 bases had no gene match. The germline gives CDR1 MNHNS, CDR2 SASEGT. The CDR3 has 15 amino acids.

The chain uses TRBV6-5 and TRBJ1-2, with D possibly being TRBD1 (6 bases). CDR1 and CDR2 from the germline V gene are MNHEY and SVGAGI. This CDR3 is built from 14 residues. The V and J ends lost 6 bases and 6 bases respectively, with 17 bases between them. The CDR3 here is CASSLSVAGDGYTF. The CDR3 DNA is TGTGCCAGCAGCCTTAGTGTCGCAGGGGATGGCTACACCTTC.

The chain carries TRBV5-1 and TRBJ1-2; perhaps TRBD1 as D (5 bases). The CDR3 has 15 amino acids. V lost 0 bases, J lost 4 bases, and 13 bases lay in between. CDR1 SGHRS and CDR2 YFSETQ come from the germline V gene. CDR3 protein: CASSLAGADTYGYTF. The CDR3 DNA follows: TGCGCCAGCAGCTTGGCCGGGGCGGACACCTATGGCTACACCTTC.

V gene TRBV4-3 combines with J gene TRBJ1-1; 8 bases are a match to TRBD1. Germline-derived CDR1 and CDR2 are LGHNA and YSLEER. This CDR3 has 15 amino acids. The V and J ends lost 4 bases and 6 bases, in that order; junction bases with no gene match: 10. The CDR3 protein is CASSPTGQGLAEAFF. The CDR3 DNA reads TGCGCCAGCAGCCCAACCGGACAGGGACTCGCTGAAGCTTTCTTT.

This chain joins TRBV10-2 and TRBJ1-1; D is undetermined. The CDR3 sequence is 13 residues long. V was shortened by 2 bases and J by 1 base, with 5 bases between the two germline ends. Germline values: CDR1 WSHSY, CDR2 SAAADI. CDR3 sequence: CASSEAENTEAFF. Here the CDR3 DNA reads TGCGCCAGCAGTGAGGCAGAGAACACTGAAGCTTTCTTT.

The rearrangement joins TRBV27 to TRBJ2-1; 11 bases are shared with TRBD2. CDR3 length: 16 residues. The V segment lost 2 bases and the J segment 10 bases; nucleotides outside the gene matches: 10. Germline CDR1 MNHEY, CDR2 SMNVEV (reference sequence). The CDR3 region is CASSLTSGRPYSEQFF. CDR3 sequence (DNA): TGTGCCAGCAGTTTAACTAGCGGGAGACCGTATAGCGAGCAGTTCTTC.

The chain recombines TRBV7-2 with TRBJ2-1; 11 bases fit TRBD2. This CDR3 comprises 15 residues. Unmatched junction bases numbered 7, after V lost 2 bases and J lost 10 bases. CDR1 is SGHTA, CDR2 FQGNSA, per germline. The chain's CDR3 is CASSLRGLAGGEQFF. The CDR3 region has the DNA TGTGCCAGCAGCTTACGGGGCCTAGCGGGAGGAGAGCAGTTCTTC. The complete variable domain, with remaining parts taken from reference TRBV7-2 and TRBJ2-1, reads GAGVSQSPSNKVTEKGKDVELRCDPISGHTALYWYRQSLGQGLEFLIYFQGNSAPDKSGLPSDRFSAERTGGSVSTLTIQRTQQEDSAVYLCASSLRGLAGGEQFFGPGTRLTVL.

The chain combines TRBV6-5 with TRBJ1-5; no clear D gene. The germline V gene encodes CDR1 MNHEY and CDR2 SVGAGI. The CDR3 is 14 amino acids. Trimming shortened V by 5 bases and J by 1 base, and 9 bases separated the two germline ends. Here the CDR3 DNA reads TGTGCCAGCAGTATTTCGAGGAGCAATCAGCCCCAGCATTTT. It specifies CASSISRSNQPQHF.

This chain connects TRBV19 to TRBJ1-2; D may be TRBD1 (5 bases). The CDR3 totals 15 residues. The germline gives CDR1 LNHDA, CDR2 SQIVND (reference sequence). V was trimmed by 1 base and J by 5 bases, leaving 14 bases between them. The CDR3 loop is CASSIVVQGWYGYTF. In DNA, the CDR3 is TGTGCCAGTAGTATAGTGGTGCAGGGATGGTATGGCTACACCTTC.

This clone was detected once. This chain connects TRBV7-2 to TRBJ2-1; possible D gene TRBD2, 6 bases. This CDR3 comprises 12 residues. CDR1 is SGHTA, CDR2 FQGNSA, per germline. V lost 3 bases and J lost 12, with 12 bases in between. CDR3 DNA: TGTGCCAGCAGCTTCAGGGTCGGGGGGCAGTTCTTC. As protein: CASSFRVGGQFF. Combining the CDR3 with reference TRBV7-2 and TRBJ2-1 gives the whole variable domain GAGVSQSPSNKVTEKGKDVELRCDPISGHTALYWYRQSLGQGLEFLIYFQGNSAPDKSGLPSDRFSAERTGGSVSTLTIQRTQQEDSAVYLCASSFRVGGQFFGPGTRLTVL.

The V and J genes are TRBV4-3 and TRBJ2-2, with TRBD1 identical over 7 bases. This CDR3 contains 15 residues. Germline V gene lookup returns CDR1 LGHNA and CDR2 YSLEER. J gave up 6 bases and V 3 bases, and 7 bases lay outside the gene matches. CDR3 sequence: CASSQPPTGPGELFF. CDR3 nucleotide sequence: TGCGCCAGCAGCCAGCCCCCGACAGGGCCCGGGGAGCTGTTTTTT.

The CDR3 sequence is CAIQDGTVRTGAFF. For the CDR3, the DNA is TGTGCCATACAAGACGGGACAGTTCGAACCGGGGCTTTCTTT. The V and J genes are TRBV2 and TRBJ1-1; the match to TRBD1 covers 7 bases. Germline CDR1 SNHLY, CDR2 FYNNEI. J lost 11 bases, V lost 10 bases, and 19 bases had no gene match. The CDR3 spans 14 residues.

The rearrangement joins TRBV28 to TRBJ1-5; D is possibly TRBD1 (5 bases). CDR1 is MDHEN, CDR2 SYDVKM, per germline. The CDR3 is made up of 14 amino acids. Trimming removed 3 bases at V and 6 bases at J, with 12 bases between. The DNA for the CDR3 is TGTGCCAGCAGTTTCAGGGTATTCGGTCAGCCCCAGCATTTT. Its protein product is CASSFRVFGQPQHF.

The rearrangement links TRBV4-2 to TRBJ2-5, with 12 bases lining up with TRBD2. CDR3 length: 17 amino acids. V was clipped by 1 base and J by 1 base; unmatched bases: 4. Germline V CDR1 and CDR2: LGHNA, YNFKEQ. The chain's CDR3 is CASSQVKLAGGQETQYF. In nucleotides, the CDR3 is TGTGCCAGCAGCCAAGTAAAACTAGCGGGGGGCCAAGAGACCCAGTACTTC.